This TCR beta chain was sequenced for a study of cytomegalovirus exposure and HLA in healthy donors. Study background: Most donors, roughly 82% of over 350 genotyped, fell in the Caucasian-associated ancestry cluster. Points from the study as a whole: In an earlier analysis, most TCR beta V segments were productive about 87% or about 30% of the time.

Comments on this clone: Antigen: not known.

There are 14 residues in the CDR3. Trimming removed 2 bases at V and 0 bases at J, with 7 bases between. Germline loops: CDR1 SGHAT, CDR2 FQNNGV. It was with 60 Vbeta and 13 Jbeta primers that the PCR ran. TCRdb's table, derived via immunoSEQ multiplex PCR, lists solely in-frame clones and lacks some. This table has roughly 200,000 clones, 85% appearing once. The sample taken for sequencing was PBMCs. The genes are TRBV11-2 and TRBJ1-1; the D gene is possibly TRBD1 (5 bases). This TCR was recovered from a woman between 50 and 59 years old in good health and CMV-seronegative. As DNA, the CDR3 is TGTGCCAGCAGCTTACAGGGAATGAACACTGAAGCTTTCTTT. This encodes CASSLQGMNTEAFF.